The 32 T cell receptor beta chains below come from one sample, sequenced in a study of blood T cells in healthy people across ages. Primers used in a second PCR of roughly 7 to 11 cycles were a sample-barcoded 5' primer and a J-beta primer mix. TCRdb called the 5' RACE reads again in MiXCR, with one record for every CDR3 protein. The sample contains some 1.4 million distinct CDR3 sequences, about 40% of which appear only once. Material for sequencing was blood. The receptors derive from a young woman in good health.

To note about this clonotype: This may come from a read error, since a much larger clone is one base off. This sequence joins TRBV20-1 and TRBJ2-1, with 10 bases fitting TRBD2. The end of the DNA is better explained by TRBJ2-7, so the J call may be wrong. This CDR3 has 14 amino acids. The germline gives CDR1 DFQATT, CDR2 SNEGSKA (reference sequence). The CDR3 region is CSAPTSGVYNEQYF. The DNA of the CDR3 is TGCAGTGCACCAACTAGCGGGGTATACAATGAGCAGTACTTC.

The table lists this clonotype with a few counts. This chain connects TRBV7-2 to TRBJ2-7, with TRBD2 identical over 10 bases. CDR1 is SGHTA, CDR2 FQGNSA, per germline. This CDR3 region has 20 residues. The V and J ends lost 0 bases and 2 bases, in that order; junction bases with no gene match: 16. In nucleotides, the CDR3 is TGTGCCAGCAGCTTAGCTGGGGTGGCTAGCGGGAGACAGATTGCCTACGAGCAGTACTTC. This translates into CASSLAGVASGRQIAYEQYF.

The chain is built from TRBV2 and TRBJ2-7; no clear D. Germline V lookup: CDR1 SNHLY, CDR2 FYNNEI. The CDR3 covers 13 residues. The ends were cut back, 4 bases at V and 2 bases at J, with 9 bases in the middle. CDR3 coding DNA: TGTGCCAGCAGTGCTACAGCAACCTACGAGCAGTACTTC. Translating gives CASSATATYEQYF.

The chain combines TRBV30 with TRBJ1-5; D remains ambiguous. The V end was cut by 0 bases, the J end by 3 bases, with 6 bases between. The germline gives CDR1 GTSNPN, CDR2 SVGIG (reference sequence). The CDR3 runs to 13 residues. The CDR3 spells CAWSVGDNQPQHF. The CDR3 region has the DNA TGTGCCTGGAGTGTCGGCGACAATCAGCCCCAGCATTTT.

This clonotype was detected once. The chain links TRBV20-1 to TRBJ2-3, with 7 bases identical to TRBD1. Germline values: CDR1 DFQATT, CDR2 SNEGSKA (reference sequence). The CDR3 spans 14 residues. V lost 5 bases, J lost 4 bases, and 9 bases stayed unmatched. CDR3 in DNA: TGCAGTGCTGGAGTAGGGGGCGGCGCAGATACGCAGTATTTT. This sequence encodes CSAGVGGGADTQYF.

A note on this clonotype: A much larger clone sits a single nucleotide away, making a read error possible. The chain links TRBV11-3 to TRBJ2-1; 10 positions match TRBD1. Germline V gene sequence: CDR1 SGHNT, CDR2 YENEEA. The CDR3 loop spans 15 amino acids. This CDR3 is CASNLGQGGYNEQFF. In nucleotides, the CDR3 is TGTGCCAGCAACTTAGGACAGGGGGGTTACAATGAGCAGTTCTTC.

The chain recombines TRBV3-1 with TRBJ2-3, with 14 bases identical to TRBD2. CDR1 and CDR2 (germline): LGHDT, YNNKEL (reference sequence). V was clipped by 0 bases and J by 8 bases; unmatched bases: 7. There are 17 residues in the CDR3. The CDR3 spells CASSQDGTSGGLGTQYF. The CDR3 nucleotides are TGTGCCAGCAGCCAAGATGGGACTAGCGGGGGTCTGGGTACGCAGTATTTT.

The rearrangement joins TRBV6-5 to TRBJ2-7, with 7 bases lining up with TRBD1. The CDR3 is 14 residues long. The V gene's germline CDR1 is MNHEY and CDR2 SVGAGI. V shed 6 bases, J shed 1 base, and the junction held 6 bases outside the gene matches. CDR3 nucleotide sequence: TGTGCCAGCAGATCCGGGGACAGTTCCTACGAGCAGTACTTC. It codes for CASRSGDSSYEQYF.

The J gene is TRBJ1-4, the V gene TRBV6-1; 10 bases agree with TRBD1. From germline, CDR1 is MNHNS and CDR2 SASEGT. J gave up 0 bases and V 7 bases, and 20 bases lay outside the gene matches. The CDR3 has 21 residues. The CDR3 nucleotides are TGTGCCAGCAACACAACCCGCCGGACAGGGGGTGCTAAAGCAACTAATGAAAAACTGTTTTTT. This translates into CASNTTRRTGGAKATNEKLFF.

J is TRBJ2-3 and V is TRBV6-1; D is unresolved. V lost 7 bases to trimming and J lost 2 bases, with 10 bases between them. Germline CDR1 reads MNHNS; CDR2 reads SASEGT. The CDR3 totals 13 residues. The CDR3 spells CASILRSTDTQYF. CDR3 nucleotide sequence: TGTGCCAGCATTTTAAGATCCACAGATACGCAGTATTTT.

The CDR3 loop is CASTPATSGRRDEQYF. The CDR3 region has the DNA TGTGCCAGCACTCCCGCGACTAGCGGGAGAAGGGATGAGCAGTACTTC. The J gene is TRBJ2-1, the V gene TRBV6-1, with TRBD2 matching over 12 bases. Near its end, the DNA agrees better with TRBJ2-7, so the J call may be wrong. This CDR3 is built from 16 residues. Germline V lookup: CDR1 MNHNS, CDR2 SASEGT.

The V and J genes are TRBV10-3 and TRBJ2-7; 9 nucleotides line up with TRBD2. The germline V gene has CDR1 ENHRY and CDR2 SYGVKD. This CDR3 has 14 residues. V lost 7 bases and J lost 2; bases outside the gene matches: 6. CDR3 amino acids: CAITAGGPPYEQYF. CDR3 sequence (DNA): TGTGCCATCACTGCGGGAGGGCCGCCCTACGAGCAGTACTTC.

This clonotype was detected only once. This chain links TRBV20-1 with TRBJ1-5; 12 bases align to TRBD1. CDR1 and CDR2 from the germline V gene are DFQATT and SNEGSKA (reference sequence). V shed 3 bases, J shed 4 bases, and the junction held 7 bases outside the gene matches. The CDR3 spans 16 residues. CDR3 loop: CSARGTGGAQNQPQHF. The CDR3 coding sequence is TGCAGTGCTAGGGGGACAGGGGGCGCCCAGAATCAGCCCCAGCATTTT.

The V gene is TRBV6-2 or TRBV6-3, the J gene TRBJ2-1; 10 bases map to TRBD2. Trimming at V came to 6 bases and at J to 10 bases, leaving 9 bases not matched to a gene. The CDR3 consists of 14 residues. Germline V CDR1 and CDR2: MNHEY, SVGEGT. The CDR3 here is CASSRLAGSYEQFF. The CDR3 DNA reads TGTGCCAGCAGCAGACTAGCGGGCTCCTACGAGCAGTTCTTC.

The chain carries TRBV10-3 and TRBJ1-3; TRBD1 might be the D (5 bases). CDR1 is ENHRY and CDR2 is SYGVKD in the germline V gene. V was cut by 6 bases and J by 7 bases, with 10 bases left in between. This CDR3 region has 12 residues. CDR3 amino acids: CAIRNGGNTIYF. CDR3 nucleotide sequence: TGTGCCATCAGGAACGGGGGGAACACCATATATTTT.

This clonotype was recorded a few times. The chain employs TRBV7-9 and TRBJ2-3, with D tentatively TRBD2 (5 bases). The germline V and J ends were trimmed by 6 bases and 0 bases, with 13 bases remaining between them. The CDR3 contains 15 residues. Germline V lookup: CDR1 SEHNR, CDR2 FQNEAQ (reference sequence). CDR3 DNA sequence: TGTGCCAGCAGACACAGCGGATATAGCACAGATACGCAGTATTTT. It encodes CASRHSGYSTDTQYF. Full variable domain (outside the CDR3, taken from reference TRBV7-9 and TRBJ2-3): DTGVSQNPRHKITKRGQNVTFRCDPISEHNRLYWYRQTLGQGPEFLTYFQNEAQLEKSRLLSDRFSAERPKGSFSTLEIQRTEQGDSAMYLCASRHSGYSTDTQYFGPGTRLTVL.

This clonotype occurred a few times. The gene calls are TRBV5-1 and TRBJ2-5, with 12 positions matching TRBD2. Trimming took 4 bases from V and 2 from J; bases not matched to a gene: 3. Looked up from germline, CDR1 is SGHRS and CDR2 is YFSETQ. This CDR3 comprises 15 residues. This CDR3 is CASSETSGRQETQYF. The CDR3 coding sequence is TGCGCCAGCAGCGAGACTAGCGGGAGACAAGAGACCCAGTACTTC.

The chain couples TRBV20-1 to TRBJ2-5; 9 bases fit TRBD1. V lost 1 base, J lost 2 bases, and 2 bases stayed unmatched. CDR1 is DFQATT, CDR2 SNEGSKA, per germline (reference sequence). This CDR3 has 14 residues. This CDR3 reads CSARVGTGQETQYF. The CDR3 nucleotides are TGCAGTGCTAGAGTGGGGACAGGGCAAGAGACCCAGTACTTC.

The chain links TRBV6-2 or TRBV6-3 to TRBJ2-3, with TRBD2 matching 12 bases. J gave up 5 bases and V 6 bases, and 9 bases lay outside the gene matches. This CDR3 has 16 amino acids. Germline CDR1 and CDR2: MNHEY and SVGEGT. The chain's CDR3 is CASSGPLAGGIDTQYF. CDR3 in DNA: TGTGCCAGCAGCGGCCCACTAGCGGGGGGAATAGATACGCAGTATTTT.

The chain has TRBV3-1 and TRBJ2-5, with D tentatively TRBD1 or TRBD2 (5 bases each). V lost 1 base and J lost 4, with 16 bases in between. Germline V gene data show CDR1 as LGHDT and CDR2 as YNNKEL (reference sequence). CDR3 length equals 16 residues. The DNA of the CDR3 is TGTGCCAGCAGCCAAGCACCCGGGGCTGGGAGAGAGACCCAGTACTTC. The encoded protein is CASSQAPGAGRETQYF.

The chain links TRBV2 to TRBJ2-5, with TRBD2 identical over 11 bases. The DNA matches TRBJ2-7 better at its end, which makes the J call doubtful. The germline V gene encodes CDR1 SNHLY and CDR2 FYNNEI. The CDR3 consists of 15 residues. DNA for the CDR3: TGTGCCAGCAACCTACTAGCGGGAGATGGTTACGAGCAGTACTTC. Encoded protein: CASNLLAGDGYEQYF.

The V and J genes are TRBV12-3 or TRBV12-4 and TRBJ1-6; 10 nucleotides match TRBD1. This CDR3 region has 15 residues. J was trimmed by 12 bases and V by 5 bases; bases with no gene match: 10. CDR3 in amino acids: CASSQTGGGTGPLHF. The CDR3 DNA is TGTGCCAGCAGTCAGACAGGGGGCGGTACTGGACCCCTCCACTTT.

The DNA for the CDR3 is TGTGCCAGCAGATCATCGGCAGGGCCGGATGAGCAGTTCTTC. Protein: CASRSSAGPDEQFF. The chain recombines TRBV7-9 with TRBJ2-1, with D possibly matching TRBD1 (5 bases). Germline CDR1 reads SEHNR; CDR2 reads FQNEAQ (reference sequence). V shed 6 bases and J shed 8 bases, with 17 bases lying between them. CDR3 length: 14 amino acids.

Note on this clonotype: A read error may be the cause here, since a much bigger clone is one base away. The chain links TRBV4-2 to TRBJ1-1, with 10 bases that match TRBD1. There are 16 residues in the CDR3. Germline V gene data show CDR1 as LGHNA and CDR2 as YNFKEQ. The CDR3 DNA reads TGTGCCTGCAGCCAAGGGACAGGGGATTGGAACACTGAAGCTTTCTTT. Amino acid sequence: CACSQGTGDWNTEAFF.

The chain employs TRBV5-1 and TRBJ1-4; 9 nucleotides match TRBD1. Germline-derived CDR1 and CDR2 are SGHRS and YFSETQ. CDR3 size: 15 residues. V dropped 0 bases and J dropped 8; count of bases not matched to a gene: 5. CDR3 residues: CASSLEGQGYEKLFF. CDR3 bases: TGCGCCAGCAGCTTGGAGGGACAGGGATACGAAAAACTGTTTTTT. Together with reference TRBV5-1 and TRBJ1-4, the CDR3 gives the full variable domain: KAGVTQTPRYLIKTRGQQVTLSCSPISGHRSVSWYQQTPGQGLQFLFEYFSETQRNKGNFPGRFSGRQFSNSRSEMNVSTLELGDSALYLCASSLEGQGYEKLFFGSGTQLSVL.

This clonotype was seen just once. The chain joins TRBV20-1 to TRBJ2-5, with a tentative D call TRBD2 (7 bases). CDR3 length: 16 amino acids. Per germline, CDR1 DFQATT and CDR2 SNEGSKA (reference sequence). V was cut by 1 base and J by 11 bases, with 26 bases left in between. CDR3 sequence: CSARGAGASSYNEQYF. For the CDR3, the DNA is TGCAGTGCTAGAGGCGCGGGGGCCAGCTCCTACAATGAGCAGTACTTC.

The chain has TRBV7-9 and TRBJ2-7; TRBD1 matches at 8 bases. The length of the CDR3 is 14 residues. CDR1 and CDR2 (germline): SEHNR, FQNEAQ (reference sequence). The ends lost 4 bases at V and 8 bases at J; junction bases unmatched: 10. As DNA, the CDR3 is TGTGCCAGCAGCTCCCCAGGACAGGGCGCCCAGCAGTACTTC. This encodes CASSSPGQGAQQYF.

The chain is built from TRBV9 and TRBJ2-1; D is ambiguous. Germline values: CDR1 SGDLS, CDR2 YYNGEE. V lost 4 bases and J 6 bases, leaving 17 bases between the germline ends. This CDR3 has 15 amino acids. Here the CDR3 reads CASSTRSGLGNEQFF. Here the CDR3 DNA reads TGTGCCAGCAGCACCCGTAGTGGTCTCGGCAATGAGCAGTTCTTC.

The CDR3 reads CASSPGWQKEAQPYEQYF. The CDR3 coding sequence is TGTGCCAGCAGCCCCGGCTGGCAAAAGGAAGCGCAGCCCTACGAGCAGTACTTC. The chain is built from TRBV28 and TRBJ2-7, with D hard to call. Trimming shortened V by 6 bases and J by 2 bases, and 26 bases separated the two germline ends. Germline-derived CDR1 and CDR2 are MDHEN and SYDVKM. This CDR3 comprises 18 residues.

The rearrangement uses TRBV30 and TRBJ1-5, with no clear D. The CDR3 has 14 residues. V lost 0 bases and J 6 bases, leaving 12 bases between the germline ends. CDR1 and CDR2 from the germline V gene are GTSNPN and SVGIG (reference sequence). CDR3 coding DNA: TGTGCCTGGAGTGTAGGGCAGCGGGGTCAGCCCCAGCATTTT. Translating it yields CAWSVGQRGQPQHF.

This clonotype was detected only a few times. The chain combines TRBV20-1 with TRBJ2-5; tentative D call: TRBD1 (5 bases). The end of the DNA fits TRBJ2-7 better, so the J call may be wrong. The CDR3 covers 14 residues. CDR1 is DFQATT, CDR2 SNEGSKA, per germline (reference sequence). The CDR3 reads CSARDFRGRYEQYF. In nucleotides, the CDR3 is TGCAGTGCTAGAGATTTTAGGGGTCGGTACGAGCAGTACTTC.

The chain employs TRBV6-5 and TRBJ2-1; D unclear. The CDR3 extends over 17 amino acids. Germline CDR1 MNHEY, CDR2 SVGAGI. Trimming removed 2 bases at V and 0 bases at J, with 14 bases between. This chain's CDR3 is CASSYTTHVLSYNEQFF. The CDR3 coding sequence is TGTGCCAGCAGTTACACAACCCATGTGCTCTCCTACAATGAGCAGTTCTTC.